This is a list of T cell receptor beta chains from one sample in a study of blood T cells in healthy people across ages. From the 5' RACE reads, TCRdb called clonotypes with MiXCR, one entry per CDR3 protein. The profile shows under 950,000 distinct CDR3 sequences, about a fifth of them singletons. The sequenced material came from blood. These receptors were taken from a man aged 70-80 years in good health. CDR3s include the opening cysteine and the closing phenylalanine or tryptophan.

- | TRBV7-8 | CASSPKGLAGNEQYF
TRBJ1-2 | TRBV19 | CATMRSEGYGYTF
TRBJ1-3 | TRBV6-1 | CASSPGLATIYF
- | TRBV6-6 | CASSYGSLETQYF
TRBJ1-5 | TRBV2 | CASSEERGYQPQHF
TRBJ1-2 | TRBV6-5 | CASTTGFNGYTF
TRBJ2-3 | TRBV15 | CATGVGRSTDTQYF
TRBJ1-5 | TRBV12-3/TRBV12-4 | CASREGVQPQHF
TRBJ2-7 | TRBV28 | CASIGDAYYEQYF
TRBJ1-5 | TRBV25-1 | CATDRGQPQHF
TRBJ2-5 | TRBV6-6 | CASKRDRSRETQYF
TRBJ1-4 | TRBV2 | CASLAATNEKLFF
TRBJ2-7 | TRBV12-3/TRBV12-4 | CASSPNRVPSDEQYF
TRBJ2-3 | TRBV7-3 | CASSLTVNTDTQYF
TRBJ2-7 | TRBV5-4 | CASSRPSGGGPYEQYF
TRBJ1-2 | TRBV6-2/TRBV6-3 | CASRSTSYGYTF
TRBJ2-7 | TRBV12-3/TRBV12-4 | CASSFASGSYEQYF
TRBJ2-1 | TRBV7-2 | CASSSLAGQQFF
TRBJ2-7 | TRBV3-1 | CASSQGLRHYEQYF
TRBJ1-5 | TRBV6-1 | CASSRLRDIQNQPQHF
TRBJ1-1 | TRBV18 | CASSPITRNTEAFF
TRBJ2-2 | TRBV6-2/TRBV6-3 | CASSSGLAGGGPGELFF
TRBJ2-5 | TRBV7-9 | CASSPSVPFPRYF
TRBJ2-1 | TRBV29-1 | CSVLDGRLGNEQFF
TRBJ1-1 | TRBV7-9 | CASSLIEGTAFF
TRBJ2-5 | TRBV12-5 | CASGLPGKETQYF
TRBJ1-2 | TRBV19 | CASSEPSSNYGYTF
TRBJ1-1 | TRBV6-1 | CASMKWTGGRGTEAFF
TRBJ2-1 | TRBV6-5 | CASSPDSVSSYNEQFF
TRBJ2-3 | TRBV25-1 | CASRRQGRSTDTQYF
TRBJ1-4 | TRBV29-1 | CSVRDRTTNEKLFF
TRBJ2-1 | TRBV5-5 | CASSRLAGEVYNEQFF
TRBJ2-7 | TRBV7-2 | CASSYDRGREQYF
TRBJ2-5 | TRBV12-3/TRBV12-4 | CASSPRTYKETQYF
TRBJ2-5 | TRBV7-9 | CASSYPTSGYQETQYF
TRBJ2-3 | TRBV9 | CASSTPGTSGTDTQYF
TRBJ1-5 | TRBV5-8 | CASWGQGVHQPQHF
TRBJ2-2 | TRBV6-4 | CASKDSLNTGELFF
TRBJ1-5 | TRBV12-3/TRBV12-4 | CASSPRVSSNQPQHF
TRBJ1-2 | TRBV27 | CASSLSPRGYGYTF
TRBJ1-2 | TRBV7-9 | CASSLYPGYTF
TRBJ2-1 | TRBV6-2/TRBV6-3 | CASGPGLGVNEQFF
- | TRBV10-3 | CAISATGETQYF
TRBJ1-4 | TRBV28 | CATLDRGLEKLFF
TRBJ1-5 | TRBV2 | CASIQDRDQPQHF
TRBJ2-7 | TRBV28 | CASSQRTWGEEQYF
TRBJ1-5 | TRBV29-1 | CSVALSNQPQHF
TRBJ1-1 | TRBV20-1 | CSASPGYTEAFF
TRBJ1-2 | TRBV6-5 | CATRQTGFYGYTF
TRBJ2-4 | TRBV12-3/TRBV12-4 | CASSRDRADIQYF
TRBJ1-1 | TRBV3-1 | CASSQQGGLKDAFF
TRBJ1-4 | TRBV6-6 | CASSWTGGSNEKLFF
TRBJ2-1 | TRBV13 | CASSNRLAYNEQFF
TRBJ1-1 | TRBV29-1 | CSVGTGRSEAFF
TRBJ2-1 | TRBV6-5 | CASQVLGRGNEQFF
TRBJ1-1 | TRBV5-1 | CASSRTRTGDTEAFF
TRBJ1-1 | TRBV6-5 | CASSWRRMNTEAFF